This is a list of T cell receptor beta chains from one sample in a study of a mutant IDH1 vaccine in newly diagnosed glioma. Their target antigens are unknown. This table comes from immunoSEQ multiplex PCR, and its TCRdb copy is limited to in-frame clones, with some not included. The sample lists tens of thousands of clones, roughly 81% occurring once. This specimen was PBMCs, taken from a glioma patient whose treatment included an IDH1 peptide vaccine. These receptors were collected from a man aged 40-55 years with glioma. Each CDR3 is given with its conserved first and last residue. D genes are given only for firm matches. Not all rows give a size; the values are once, few, many and, for expanded clones, a class.

TRBV11-2	TRBJ1-1	-	-	CASSPEGGWAEAFF	TGTGCCAGCAGCCCCGAAGGGGGATGGGCTGAAGCTTTCTTT
TRBV10-2	TRBJ1-5	-	once	CASSPLELNQPQHF	TGCGCCAGCAGCCCACTTGAACTGAATCAGCCCCAGCATTTT
TRBV28	TRBJ2-3	TRBD2	-	CASSRGGLSTDTQYF	TGTGCCAGCAGCCGGGGGGGACTGAGCACAGATACGCAGTATTTT
TRBV30	TRBJ1-2	-	-	CAWAQVGLSPGYTF	TGTGCCTGGGCGCAAGTGGGGCTCAGTCCTGGCTACACCTTC
TRBV7-2	TRBJ1-2	-	once	CASSPLNYGYTF	TGTGCCAGCAGCCCCCTGAACTATGGCTACACCTTC
TRBV7-9	TRBJ1-5	TRBD1	-	CASSTDRGGGSGNQPQHF	TGTGCCAGCAGCACTGACAGGGGGGGAGGTTCGGGCAATCAGCCCCAGCATTTT
TRBV5-1	TRBJ2-5	-	-	CASGPPGTQYF	TGCGCCAGCGGCCCCCCGGGGACCCAGTACTTC
TRBV29-1	TRBJ2-7	-	-	CSVEGGSEQYF	TGCAGCGTTGAAGGGGGCTCCGAGCAGTACTTC
TRBV7-9	TRBJ2-3	TRBD1	-	CASSLSGQGTDTQYF	TGTGCCAGCAGCTTATCCGGACAGGGAACAGATACGCAGTATTTT
TRBV7-6	TRBJ2-7	-	-	CASSLWTAGEQYF	TGTGCCAGCAGCTTATGGACGGCCGGCGAGCAGTACTTC
TRBV18	TRBJ1-1	-	few	CASSPAVNTEAFF	TGTGCCAGCTCACCAGCAGTGAACACTGAAGCTTTCTTT
TRBV23-1	TRBJ2-7	-	-	CASTRGSVSYEQYF	TGCGCCAGCACCCGGGGCAGCGTCTCCTACGAGCAGTACTTC
TRBV29-1	TRBJ2-7	-	once	CSVSQGLYEQYF	TGCAGCGTTAGTCAGGGGCTGTACGAGCAGTACTTC
TRBV19	TRBJ1-5	-	-	CASEQGIGHQPQHF	TGTGCCAGCGAACAGGGAATCGGCCATCAGCCCCAGCATTTT
TRBV7-6	TRBJ2-7	-	once	CASNQLEQYF	TGTGCCAGCAACCAGCTCGAGCAGTACTTC
TRBV9	TRBJ2-2	-	few	CASSLVARGDTGELFF	TGTGCCAGCAGCCTCGTAGCGAGAGGAGACACCGGGGAGCTGTTTTTT
TRBV27	TRBJ2-5	TRBD1	-	CASSSTRQGQQYF	TGTGCCAGCAGTTCCACCCGACAGGGCCAGCAGTACTTC
TRBV18	TRBJ2-7	TRBD2	-	CASSLLSTSGGGLSYEQYF	TGTGCCAGCTCACTACTCTCCACTAGCGGGGGAGGATTATCCTACGAGCAGTACTTC
TRBV18	TRBJ2-3	TRBD1	-	CASSPGQGIEAQYF	TGTGCCAGCTCCCCGGGACAGGGTATCGAAGCGCAGTATTTT
TRBV2	TRBJ2-5	-	-	CASSATAEETQYF	TGTGCCAGCAGTGCGACAGCGGAAGAGACCCAGTACTTC
TRBV2	TRBJ1-5	TRBD1	-	CARGTGTDQPQHF	TGTGCCAGAGGGACAGGGACAGATCAGCCCCAGCATTTT
TRBV6-1	TRBJ2-3	TRBD1	-	CASSPRQGSQYF	TGTGCCAGCAGTCCCCGACAGGGTTCACAGTATTTT
TRBV29-1	TRBJ2-7	-	-	CSVPGLYSYEQYF	TGCAGCGTTCCCGGACTGTATTCCTACGAGCAGTACTTC